This T cell receptor (beta chain) was sequenced for a study of cytomegalovirus exposure and HLA in healthy donors. In the PCR, 60 Vbeta and 13 Jbeta primers were used. The protocol was immunoSEQ multiplex PCR, while the TCRdb copy is restricted to in-frame clones and leaves out a portion. The repertoire has about 130,000 clones, about 82% of them found once; the top ten carry 4.8%. The records do not include a CMV serostatus for this donor. Per germline, CDR1 MDHEN and CDR2 SYDVKM. Trimming stripped 7 bases from V and 3 bases from J, with 7 bases between. This CDR3 comprises 12 residues. The rearrangement uses TRBV28 and TRBJ2-1; the D is unclear. The sample comprised PBMCs. The clonotype was recovered from a man aged 25 to 45 in good health. The CDR3 protein is CASNTGYNEQFF. The CDR3 DNA sequence: TGTGCCAGCAATACGGGCTACAATGAGCAGTTCTTC.